A selection of T cell receptor beta chains follows, all from one sample in a study of CD8+ T cells in alopecia areata. Assay used: immunoSEQ multiplex PCR; TCRdb lists only in-frame clones, some missing. Here the sample spans around 200,000 clones, roughly 53% being singletons. The sequencing used CD8+ T cells sorted from blood, collected at week 24, from a patient treated with tofacitinib. The receptors derive from a human donor with alopecia areata. The CDR3 runs from the conserved cysteine through the conserved F or W. Each record gives: D gene, J gene, clone size, V gene, CDR3 protein, CDR3 DNA. D genes are given only for firm matches. The size entry is marked missing in some rows and otherwise reads once, few, many or a size class.

>TRBD1|TRBJ2-7|-|TRBV6-5
CASSYSGTGSSYEQYF
TGTGCCAGCAGTTACTCCGGGACAGGGAGCTCCTACGAGCAGTACTTC
>-|TRBJ2-7|-|TRBV11-2
CASSLGDPIFEQYF
TGTGCCAGCAGCTTGGGGGACCCTATATTCGAGCAGTACTTC
>-|TRBJ2-7|many|TRBV7-9
CASSRDLGGYEQYF
TGTGCCAGCAGCAGAGATCTCGGGGGCTACGAGCAGTACTTC
>TRBD1|TRBJ1-2|-|TRBV4-1
CASSQDSWAGGLTNRNYGYTF
TGCGCCAGCAGCCAAGATAGTTGGGCAGGGGGCCTCACGAACAGAAACTATGGCTACACCTTC
>-|TRBJ1-1|once|TRBV11-2
CASRPGRGVTEAFF
TGTGCCAGCAGACCCGGCAGGGGTGTGACTGAAGCTTTCTTT
>-|TRBJ1-2|few|TRBV15
CATSRGTGIYGYTF
TGTGCCACCAGCAGAGGAACAGGGATCTATGGCTACACCTTC
>-|TRBJ1-1|once|TRBV27
CASGQGNTEAFF
TGTGCCAGCGGCCAGGGGAACACTGAAGCTTTCTTT
>TRBD2|TRBJ2-2|-|TRBV7-3
CASSPWGGHTGELFF
TGTGCCAGCAGCCCATGGGGGGGACACACCGGGGAGCTGTTTTTT
>TRBD1|TRBJ2-1|-|TRBV6-5
CASGQGHNEQFF
TGTGCCAGTGGACAGGGACACAATGAGCAGTTCTTC
>-|TRBJ2-2|-|TRBV29-1
CSVERSEGRSAGELFF
TGCAGCGTTGAACGCTCCGAGGGGCGAAGTGCCGGGGAGCTGTTTTTT
>TRBD2|TRBJ2-7|-|TRBV7-9
CASSTSGTSSYEQYF
TGTGCCAGCAGCACAAGCGGGACTAGCTCCTACGAGCAGTACTTC
>-|TRBJ1-2|-|TRBV6-6
CASRTASGYTF
TGTGCCTCCCGGACAGCCTCTGGCTACACCTTC
>-|TRBJ1-2|few|TRBV27
CASSLTGRPNYGYTF
TGTGCCAGCAGCTTAACGGGACGGCCAAACTATGGCTACACCTTC
>TRBD1|TRBJ1-5|-|TRBV5-6
CASSIQTGGAGQPQHF
TGTGCCAGCAGCATCCAGACAGGGGGCGCCGGTCAGCCCCAGCATTTT
>TRBD1|TRBJ1-1|once|TRBV6-1
CASSEGQGGTEAFF
TGTGCCAGCAGTGAGGGACAGGGGGGTACTGAAGCTTTCTTT
>TRBD1|TRBJ1-1|-|TRBV5-4
CAITTGRNTEAFF
TGTGCCATCACGACAGGGAGGAACACTGAAGCTTTCTTT
>-|TRBJ2-3|few|TRBV13
CASRPFGTDTQYF
TGTGCCAGCAGGCCTTTCGGCACAGATACGCAGTATTTT
>-|TRBJ2-1|few|TRBV29-1
CSVGSNEQFF
TGCAGCGTAGGAAGCAATGAGCAGTTCTTC
>-|TRBJ1-5|-|TRBV6-1
CASSDRAPSYF
TGTGCCAGCAGTGACAGGGCCCCCAGCTACTTT
>-|TRBJ2-7|-|TRBV29-1
CSVADISYEQYF
TGCAGCGTTGCGGACATCTCCTACGAGCAGTACTTC
>-|TRBJ2-3|-|TRBV7-9
CASLLGGRTDTQYF
TGTGCCAGCTTGTTGGGGGGTAGAACAGATACGCAGTATTTT
>TRBD1|TRBJ1-2|once|TRBV15
CATSTGTGGQYGYTF
TGTGCCACCAGCACAGGGACAGGGGGTCAATATGGCTACACCTTC
>-|TRBJ1-4|-|TRBV27
CASSPAWPVQLPINEKLFF
TGTGCCAGCAGTCCGGCATGGCCGGTACAATTGCCAATTAATGAAAAACTGTTTTTT
>TRBD2|TRBJ2-1|few|TRBV5-1
CASSGRGEGEQFF
TGCGCCAGCAGCGGGAGGGGCGAGGGTGAGCAGTTCTTC
>-|TRBJ2-1|-|TRBV11-3
CASSSRTEHNEQFF
TGTGCCAGCAGCTCTCGGACGGAACACAATGAGCAGTTCTTC
>-|TRBJ2-5|-|TRBV30
CAWSRETQYF
TGTGCCTGGAGTCGAGAGACCCAGTACTTC
>-|TRBJ2-2|-|TRBV19
CASWQQRTNTGELFF
TGTGCCAGTTGGCAACAGAGAACGAACACCGGGGAGCTGTTTTTT
>-|TRBJ2-7|-|TRBV29-1
CSVTWGAYEQYF
TGCAGCGTGACCTGGGGGGCGTACGAGCAGTACTTC
>-|TRBJ2-2|few|TRBV5-6
CASSFGGGRTGELFF
TGTGCCAGCAGCTTCGGAGGGGGCCGCACCGGGGAGCTGTTTTTT
>TRBD2|TRBJ2-3|-|TRBV9
CASSVATSGGTDTQYF
TGTGCCAGCAGCGTAGCTACCAGCGGGGGTACAGATACGCAGTATTTT
>-|TRBJ2-7|-|TRBV29-1
CSARAESSYEQYF
TGCAGCGCGCGGGCCGAATCGTCCTACGAGCAGTACTTC
>TRBD1|TRBJ2-1|-|TRBV30
CAWSVGQGAREQFF
TGTGCCTGGAGTGTGGGACAGGGGGCGCGGGAGCAGTTCTTC
>-|TRBJ2-4|-|TRBV28
CASSGIYLAKNIQYF
TGTGCCAGCAGCGGGATTTACCTAGCCAAAAACATTCAGTACTTC
>-|TRBJ1-4|-|TRBV5-6
CASSLAEAQDDNEKLFF
TGTGCCAGCAGCTTGGCCGAGGCACAGGACGATAATGAAAAACTGTTTTTT
>TRBD1|TRBJ2-6|-|TRBV29-1
CSVGAREQGSTGANVLTF
TGCAGCGTTGGGGCCCGAGAACAGGGGTCGACTGGGGCCAACGTCCTGACTTTC
>-|TRBJ1-5|few|TRBV29-1
CSVSNQGINQPQHF
TGCAGCGTTTCGAATCAGGGAATCAATCAGCCCCAGCATTTT